This is a list of T cell receptor beta chains from one sample in a study of OX40 agonist ivuxolimab in advanced cancers. The method was immunoSEQ multiplex PCR; TCRdb's version includes in-frame clones alone and lacks a portion of them. The data contain about 79,000 clones, 80% to 95% of them singletons. The sample consisted of CD4+ or CD8+ T cells sorted from blood, taken in a trial of the OX40 agonist ivuxolimab. All receptors derive from an adult with an advanced solid tumor such as melanoma, head and neck, liver or kidney cancer. CDR3s include the opening cysteine and the closing phenylalanine or tryptophan. The D gene is left open where the match is weak. Size is stated for part of the rows, as once, few or many counts, or as a class when the clone is expanded.

v_gene: TRBV9; abundance: -; j_gene: TRBJ2-2; d_gene: TRBD1; CDR3nt: TGTGCCAGCAGCGGTCAGGGGGTGAGCGGGGAGCTGTTTTTT; CDR3aa: CASSGQGVSGELFF
v_gene: TRBV29-1; abundance: -; j_gene: TRBJ1-1; d_gene: TRBD1; CDR3nt: TGCAGCGTCTGGACAGGGGTGAGGGGAGCTTTCTTT; CDR3aa: CSVWTGVRGAFF
v_gene: TRBV30; abundance: -; j_gene: TRBJ1-2; d_gene: -; CDR3nt: TGTGCCTGGAGTGTACAGGGTTATGGCTACACCTTC; CDR3aa: CAWSVQGYGYTF
v_gene: TRBV30; abundance: -; j_gene: TRBJ2-4; d_gene: -; CDR3nt: TGTGCCTGGAGTCTCAGCGGGAAAAACATTCAGTACTTC; CDR3aa: CAWSLSGKNIQYF
v_gene: TRBV7-3; abundance: -; j_gene: TRBJ2-2; d_gene: -; CDR3nt: TGTGCCAGCAGCTTAATGGCAGGGGATGCCGGGGAGCTGTTTTTT; CDR3aa: CASSLMAGDAGELFF
v_gene: TRBV6-1; abundance: -; j_gene: TRBJ1-2; d_gene: -; CDR3nt: TGTGCCAGCAGTGTACGTACTAACTATGGCTACACCTTC; CDR3aa: CASSVRTNYGYTF
v_gene: TRBV6-5; abundance: -; j_gene: TRBJ1-4; d_gene: -; CDR3nt: TGTGCCAGCAGCACCGAAGGGACAAATGAAAAACTGTTTTTT; CDR3aa: CASSTEGTNEKLFF
v_gene: TRBV4-1; abundance: once; j_gene: TRBJ1-5; d_gene: TRBD1; CDR3nt: TGCGCCAGCAGCCTGGGACAGGGGGCTAGCAATCAGCCCCAGCATTTT; CDR3aa: CASSLGQGASNQPQHF
v_gene: TRBV18; abundance: -; j_gene: TRBJ1-5; d_gene: -; CDR3nt: TGTGCCAGCTCACCGACGACAGGACTCAATCAGCCCCAGCATTTT; CDR3aa: CASSPTTGLNQPQHF
v_gene: TRBV6-5; abundance: -; j_gene: TRBJ1-1; d_gene: -; CDR3nt: TGTGCCAGCAGAAGACAGGTAACGAACACTGAAGCTTTCTTT; CDR3aa: CASRRQVTNTEAFF
v_gene: TRBV5-1; abundance: -; j_gene: TRBJ1-2; d_gene: TRBD1; CDR3nt: TGCGCCAGCAGCTTAGTACCCCCGGGACAGGGAGACTATGGCTACACCTTC; CDR3aa: CASSLVPPGQGDYGYTF
v_gene: TRBV12-5; abundance: -; j_gene: TRBJ2-2; d_gene: TRBD2; CDR3nt: TGTGCTAGTGCCTTCCGCGGGGGGCCCACCGGGGAGCTGTTTTTT; CDR3aa: CASAFRGGPTGELFF
v_gene: TRBV6-1; abundance: -; j_gene: TRBJ1-6; d_gene: -; CDR3nt: TGTGCCAGCAGCGCGACAGCTTTTAATTCACCCCTCCACTTT; CDR3aa: CASSATAFNSPLHF
v_gene: TRBV11-2; abundance: few; j_gene: TRBJ1-4; d_gene: -; CDR3nt: TGTGCCAGCAGCTTGGATCGGGCAGGGGCGGGTGAAAAACTGTTTTTT; CDR3aa: CASSLDRAGAGEKLFF
v_gene: TRBV19; abundance: -; j_gene: TRBJ2-5; d_gene: TRBD1; CDR3nt: TGTGCCAGTAGTATACGCAGGGGGCTAGAGACCCAGTACTTC; CDR3aa: CASSIRRGLETQYF
v_gene: TRBV5-4; abundance: -; j_gene: TRBJ2-5; d_gene: -; CDR3nt: TGTGCCAGCAGCTTGGCCATCGGAGGCGGGGAGACCCAGTACTTC; CDR3aa: CASSLAIGGGETQYF
v_gene: TRBV7-9; abundance: -; j_gene: TRBJ2-3; d_gene: -; CDR3nt: TGTGCCAGCAGGCCTGCGGGGGCCACAGATACGCAGTATTTT; CDR3aa: CASRPAGATDTQYF
v_gene: TRBV7-9; abundance: few; j_gene: TRBJ1-6; d_gene: TRBD1; CDR3nt: TGTGCCAGCAGCTTAGGGGACAGGGTTGGTTCACCCCTCCACTTT; CDR3aa: CASSLGDRVGSPLHF
v_gene: TRBV6-5; abundance: -; j_gene: TRBJ1-1; d_gene: TRBD1; CDR3nt: TGTGCCAGCAGTGGACAGGTCATGAACACTGAAGCTTTCTTT; CDR3aa: CASSGQVMNTEAFF
v_gene: TRBV11-2; abundance: -; j_gene: TRBJ2-7; d_gene: -; CDR3nt: TGTGCCAGCAGCTCCCGGGTAGGCTCCTACGAGCAGTACTTC; CDR3aa: CASSSRVGSYEQYF
v_gene: TRBV7-9; abundance: once; j_gene: TRBJ2-1; d_gene: -; CDR3nt: TGTGCCAGCAGCTTAGCGCCTGGACAAAACTACAATGAGCAGTTCTTC; CDR3aa: CASSLAPGQNYNEQFF
v_gene: TRBV28; abundance: once; j_gene: TRBJ2-7; d_gene: -; CDR3nt: TGTGCCAGCAGTTTATATACAGGAGCCTACGAGCAGTACTTC; CDR3aa: CASSLYTGAYEQYF
v_gene: TRBV5-1; abundance: -; j_gene: TRBJ1-1; d_gene: TRBD1; CDR3nt: TGCGCCAGCAGCCGGGACAGGGGACATGGAGCTTTCTTT; CDR3aa: CASSRDRGHGAFF
v_gene: TRBV7-7; abundance: -; j_gene: TRBJ2-1; d_gene: -; CDR3nt: TGTGCTAGCAGCTTAGAAGCAGGGTGGTCCTACAATGAGCAGTTCTTC; CDR3aa: CASSLEAGWSYNEQFF
v_gene: TRBV27; abundance: -; j_gene: TRBJ2-5; d_gene: -; CDR3nt: TGTGCCAGCAGTCCCTCCAGACAGGGAGGGGAGACCCAGTACTTC; CDR3aa: CASSPSRQGGETQYF
v_gene: TRBV2; abundance: -; j_gene: TRBJ2-3; d_gene: -; CDR3nt: TGTGCCAGCAGTGCTGGGACAGATACGCAGTATTTT; CDR3aa: CASSAGTDTQYF
v_gene: TRBV5-1; abundance: once; j_gene: TRBJ1-6; d_gene: -; CDR3nt: TGCGCCAGCAGCTTGGACGGGCAGTATAATTCACCCCTCCACTTT; CDR3aa: CASSLDGQYNSPLHF
v_gene: TRBV19; abundance: -; j_gene: TRBJ2-2; d_gene: -; CDR3nt: TGTGCCAGTCGGGCGGGGCAGAACACCGGGGAGCTGTTTTTT; CDR3aa: CASRAGQNTGELFF
v_gene: TRBV11-1; abundance: -; j_gene: TRBJ2-6; d_gene: -; CDR3nt: TGTGCCAGCAGCTTAGCGAATACAGCTGGGGCCAACGTCCTGACTTTC; CDR3aa: CASSLANTAGANVLTF
v_gene: TRBV7-3; abundance: -; j_gene: TRBJ2-2; d_gene: TRBD1; CDR3nt: TGTGCCAGCAGCCTGCTCCTTGGACAGGGTGGGACCGGGGAGCTGTTTTTT; CDR3aa: CASSLLLGQGGTGELFF
v_gene: TRBV5-1; abundance: -; j_gene: TRBJ2-5; d_gene: -; CDR3nt: TGCGCCAGCAGCTTGGCCGCGGGGGCCCAAGAGACCCAGTACTTC; CDR3aa: CASSLAAGAQETQYF
v_gene: TRBV6-6; abundance: -; j_gene: TRBJ1-2; d_gene: -; CDR3nt: TGTGCCAGCAGTTCTCGGACGGAACACTTC; CDR3aa: CASSSRTEHF
v_gene: TRBV6-5; abundance: -; j_gene: TRBJ1-5; d_gene: -; CDR3nt: TGTGCCAGCAGGGGTGGATATAGCAATCAGCCCCAGCATTTT; CDR3aa: CASRGGYSNQPQHF
v_gene: TRBV2; abundance: -; j_gene: TRBJ1-5; d_gene: -; CDR3nt: TGTGCCAGCAGAGGGCAGGGAAATCAGCCCCAGCATTTT; CDR3aa: CASRGQGNQPQHF
v_gene: TRBV7-9; abundance: -; j_gene: TRBJ2-5; d_gene: -; CDR3nt: TGTGCCAGCAGCTTAGAACCCTGGACCCAGTACTTC; CDR3aa: CASSLEPWTQYF
v_gene: TRBV19; abundance: -; j_gene: TRBJ1-2; d_gene: TRBD1; CDR3nt: TGTGCCAGTAGAACGCCACAGGGGTACTATGGCTACACCTTC; CDR3aa: CASRTPQGYYGYTF
v_gene: TRBV5-5; abundance: -; j_gene: TRBJ2-7; d_gene: -; CDR3nt: TGTGCCAGCAGCTGGCCCGGACAACTATACGAGCAGTACTTC; CDR3aa: CASSWPGQLYEQYF
v_gene: TRBV19; abundance: -; j_gene: TRBJ2-5; d_gene: -; CDR3nt: TGTGCCAGTAGTAGGCGGGGCTCACAAGAGACCCAGTACTTC; CDR3aa: CASSRRGSQETQYF
v_gene: TRBV28; abundance: few; j_gene: TRBJ1-1; d_gene: -; CDR3nt: TGTGCCAGCAGAACTCAAGTGAACACTGAAGCTTTCTTT; CDR3aa: CASRTQVNTEAFF
v_gene: TRBV30; abundance: -; j_gene: TRBJ2-6; d_gene: -; CDR3nt: TGTGCCTGGAGTTCTTGGCCGGGCTCTGGGGCCAACGTCCTGACTTTC; CDR3aa: CAWSSWPGSGANVLTF
v_gene: TRBV11-2; abundance: once; j_gene: TRBJ2-7; d_gene: -; CDR3nt: TGTGCCAGCAGCCTCTCTAGCCGGCGACTGAGTTCCTACGAGCAGTACTTC; CDR3aa: CASSLSSRRLSSYEQYF
v_gene: TRBV10-2; abundance: -; j_gene: TRBJ1-1; d_gene: TRBD1; CDR3nt: TGCGCCAGCAGCGTGACAGGGGGAACTGAAGCTTTCTTT; CDR3aa: CASSVTGGTEAFF
v_gene: TRBV27; abundance: -; j_gene: TRBJ1-4; d_gene: -; CDR3nt: TGTGCCAGCAGATCACAGGGCAGGACCCCTTCTAATGAAAAACTGTTTTTT; CDR3aa: CASRSQGRTPSNEKLFF
v_gene: TRBV5-1; abundance: -; j_gene: TRBJ2-3; d_gene: TRBD1; CDR3nt: TGCGCCAGCAGCTTGAAGGACAGGGGCCCAGATACGCAGTATTTT; CDR3aa: CASSLKDRGPDTQYF
v_gene: TRBV27; abundance: -; j_gene: TRBJ2-2; d_gene: -; CDR3nt: TGTGCCAGCACAAACGGGCCCTACACCGGGGAGCTGTTTTTT; CDR3aa: CASTNGPYTGELFF
v_gene: TRBV4-2; abundance: -; j_gene: TRBJ2-1; d_gene: TRBD2; CDR3nt: TGTGCCAGCAGCCGAGGAAGGGGACTAGCGGGACAAAACAATGAGCAGTTCTTC; CDR3aa: CASSRGRGLAGQNNEQFF
v_gene: TRBV5-1; abundance: -; j_gene: TRBJ2-3; d_gene: -; CDR3nt: TGCGCCAGCAGCTTGGTCAGCGAGAACATAGATACGCAGTATTTT; CDR3aa: CASSLVSENIDTQYF
v_gene: TRBV6-6; abundance: -; j_gene: TRBJ2-7; d_gene: -; CDR3nt: TGTGCCAGCAGTCCCCGGGGAGGGGGCGCCTACGAGCAGTACTTC; CDR3aa: CASSPRGGGAYEQYF
v_gene: TRBV11-2; abundance: -; j_gene: TRBJ2-5; d_gene: -; CDR3nt: TGTGCCAGCAGCTTAGATCTGGGTGCTACAGGGGAGACCCAGTACTTC; CDR3aa: CASSLDLGATGETQYF
v_gene: TRBV30; abundance: -; j_gene: TRBJ1-2; d_gene: -; CDR3nt: TGTGCCTGGAGTCGCAACGGGGACGGTGGCTACACCTTC; CDR3aa: CAWSRNGDGGYTF
v_gene: TRBV19; abundance: -; j_gene: TRBJ1-6; d_gene: -; CDR3nt: TGTGCCAGCTTAAGCAGACTTAATACGGATTCACCCCTCCACTTT; CDR3aa: CASLSRLNTDSPLHF
v_gene: TRBV11-2; abundance: -; j_gene: TRBJ2-1; d_gene: TRBD2; CDR3nt: TGTGCCAGCAGCAAAACCCCGACTAGCGGAGACAATGAGCAGTTCTTC; CDR3aa: CASSKTPTSGDNEQFF
v_gene: TRBV6-6; abundance: -; j_gene: TRBJ1-6; d_gene: -; CDR3nt: TGTGCCAGCAGTTACTCACGGGGGGATAATTCACCCCTCCACTTT; CDR3aa: CASSYSRGDNSPLHF
v_gene: TRBV5-1; abundance: -; j_gene: TRBJ1-1; d_gene: -; CDR3nt: TGCGCCAGCAGCTTGGTACTACGAGCAAATAACATGAACACTGAAGCTTTCTTT; CDR3aa: CASSLVLRANNMNTEAFF
v_gene: TRBV5-4; abundance: -; j_gene: TRBJ2-3; d_gene: -; CDR3nt: TGTGCCAGCAGCTTGCTTTCGAACACAGATACGCAGTATTTT; CDR3aa: CASSLLSNTDTQYF
v_gene: TRBV30; abundance: -; j_gene: TRBJ1-6; d_gene: -; CDR3nt: TGTGCCTGGAGCGGCGGTTTGAGCCTGGGTAATTCACCCCTCCACTTT; CDR3aa: CAWSGGLSLGNSPLHF
v_gene: TRBV30; abundance: -; j_gene: TRBJ1-3; d_gene: -; CDR3nt: TGTGCCTGGAGTCGAGGTGGGGCGGGAAACACCATATATTTT; CDR3aa: CAWSRGGAGNTIYF
v_gene: TRBV2; abundance: -; j_gene: TRBJ2-6; d_gene: -; CDR3nt: TGTGCCAGTACGGTCAGGAGCTCTGGGGCCAACGTCCTGACTTTC; CDR3aa: CASTVRSSGANVLTF
v_gene: TRBV15; abundance: -; j_gene: TRBJ1-2; d_gene: -; CDR3nt: TGTGCCACCAGCAGAGATTTTCGTCTTAACTATGGCTACACCTTC; CDR3aa: CATSRDFRLNYGYTF